The 24 T cell receptor beta chains listed next were all sequenced from one sample in a study of shared clonotypes between healthy human individuals. Sequencing was performed with immunoSEQ multiplex PCR; in TCRdb, only in-frame clones are kept and a portion is missing. The sample consists of about 490,000 clones, roughly 80% of them appearing once. The sample consisted of PBMCs. These receptors came from a woman between 40 and 55 years old in good health. Some clones in this sample may be carry-over from other donors' samples.

In the case of this clone: The likely explanation is a read error, given a far larger clone one base away. The chain has TRBV7-9 and TRBJ1-1, with no clear D. This CDR3 has 13 residues. Germline assignment: CDR1 SEHNR and CDR2 FQNEAQ (reference sequence). CDR3 sequence: CAGSQSGGPEAFF. In DNA, the CDR3 is TGTGCCGGCAGCCAATCCGGTGGGCCTGAAGCTTTCTTT. Using reference TRBV7-9 and TRBJ1-1 for the parts outside the CDR3, the full variable domain is DTGVSQNPRHKITKRGQNVTFRCDPISEHNRLYWYRQTLGQGPEFLTYFQNEAQLEKSRLLSDRFSAERPKGSFSTLEIQRTEQGDSAMYLCAGSQSGGPEAFFGQGTRLTVV.

The chain uses TRBV6-1 and TRBJ2-1, with 7 bases identical to TRBD1. V lost 6 bases, J lost 9 bases, and 8 bases stayed unmatched. In germline, CDR1 is MNHNS, CDR2 SASEGT. The CDR3 consists of 13 residues. CDR3 sequence reads: CASRTTGEGEQFF. For the CDR3, the DNA is TGTGCCAGCAGAACCACAGGGGAAGGTGAGCAGTTCTTC.

The rearrangement uses TRBV5-5 and TRBJ2-1, with D tentatively TRBD2 (6 bases). The V end was cut by 0 bases, the J end by 1 base, with 8 bases between. This CDR3 comprises 15 residues. The germline V gene encodes CDR1 SGHKS and CDR2 YYEKEE (reference sequence). CDR3 DNA sequence: TGTGCCAGCAGCTTGGTGGCGGGGTCCTACAATGAGCAGTTCTTC. Translating gives CASSLVAGSYNEQFF.

Note on this clone: Other nucleotide sequences in the sample specify the same CDR3. The V call is TRBV5-1, the J call TRBJ1-4; tentative D call: TRBD1 (5 bases). There are 14 residues in the CDR3. Trimming cost V 4 bases and J 7 bases, with 14 bases left between them. Germline assignment: CDR1 SGHRS and CDR2 YFSETQ. The CDR3, as DNA: TGCGCCAGCAGCCTAGGGGATTCCAGTGAAAAACTGTTTTTT. Amino acids: CASSLGDSSEKLFF.

This clone showed up just once. With only one base between it and a far larger clone, this is likely a read error. The genes are TRBV6-6 and TRBJ1-5; D is undetermined. The V end was cut by 7 bases, the J end by 5 bases, with 15 bases between. The germline gives CDR1 MNHNY, CDR2 SVGAGI (reference sequence). CDR3 length: 14 amino acids. The DNA for the CDR3 is TGTGCCAGCAATTTCAACTCCGGGGATCAGCCCCAGCATTTT. This gives the protein CASNFNSGDQPQHF.

This clone has only a few counts. This sequence joins TRBV11-2 and TRBJ1-5, with D unresolved. Trimming pared 1 base from V and 4 bases from J, leaving 5 bases between. CDR1 and CDR2 (germline): SGHAT, FQNNGV. CDR3 length: 13 residues. The CDR3 spells CASSLGQNQPQHF. Written as DNA, the CDR3 is TGTGCCAGCAGCTTAGGGCAGAATCAGCCCCAGCATTTT. The full variable domain, rest sourced from reference TRBV11-2 and TRBJ1-5, is EAGVAQSPRYKIIEKRQSVAFWCNPISGHATLYWYQQILGQGPKLLIQFQNNGVVDDSQLPKDRFSAERLKGVDSTLKIQPAKLEDSAVYLCASSLGQNQPQHFGDGTRLSIL.

The chain recombines TRBV5-1 with TRBJ2-7, with 8 bases lining up with TRBD1. CDR1 SGHRS and CDR2 YFSETQ come from the germline V gene. V was pared by 4 bases and J by 4 bases, with 10 bases of the junction left unmatched. This CDR3 has 15 amino acids. The CDR3 protein is CASSPQPTGVYEQYF. CDR3 nucleotide sequence: TGCGCCAGCAGCCCCCAACCGACAGGGGTGTACGAGCAGTACTTC.

The chain couples TRBV18 to TRBJ2-7; D might be TRBD1 or TRBD2, each matching 8 bases. The CDR3 loop spans 15 amino acids. The V gene's germline CDR1 is KGHSH and CDR2 LQKENI. Deletions cut 5 bases from V and 3 bases from J, with 17 bases between. CDR3 protein: CASSTGGTGNYEQYF. In DNA, the CDR3 is TGTGCCAGCTCAACGGGGGGGACAGGCAACTACGAGCAGTACTTC.

V gene TRBV29-1 combines with J gene TRBJ1-2; 7 bases fit TRBD1. The CDR3 contains 16 residues. The germline V gene has CDR1 SQVTM and CDR2 ANQGSEA. DNA for the CDR3: TGCGCCGTTCGCCAGGGGGGCTCCTTGGTTAACTATGGCTACACCTTC. Translated: CAVRQGGSLVNYGYTF.

The CDR3 here is CASSPYRTDTQYF. CDR3 nucleotide sequence: TGTGCCAGCAGTCCTTACAGGACAGATACGCAGTATTTT. The chain couples TRBV28 to TRBJ2-3, with D maybe TRBD1 (5 bases). CDR3 length: 13 residues. The germline CDR1 and CDR2 sequences are MDHEN and SYDVKM. V dropped 5 bases and J dropped 3 bases, with 9 bases sitting between them.

This clone was counted a single time. The V and J genes are TRBV7-3 and TRBJ2-6; D is unresolved. CDR3 length equals 16 residues. Per germline, CDR1 SGHTA and CDR2 FQGTGA. V was clipped by 5 bases and J by 0 bases, with 11 bases between them. CDR3 region: CASSPTLSSGANVLTF. CDR3 in DNA: TGTGCCAGCAGCCCGACCCTGAGCTCTGGGGCCAACGTCCTGACTTTC.

This clone was counted between two and nine times. The chain has TRBV5-4 and TRBJ2-5, with D hard to call. V gave up 1 base and J gave up 0 bases, with 4 bases separating them. The CDR3 covers 13 residues. Germline V gene sequence: CDR1 SGHNT, CDR2 YYREEE (reference sequence). The CDR3 region has the DNA TGTGCCAGCAGCTTGTACAACCAAGAGACCCAGTACTTC. Translated: CASSLYNQETQYF.

The V call is TRBV28, the J call TRBJ1-2; 7 bases map to TRBD1. After removal of 11 bases from V and 2 bases from J, the junction contained 2 bases not matched to a gene. The CDR3 runs to 11 residues. Germline assignment: CDR1 MDHEN and CDR2 SYDVKM. As DNA, the CDR3 is TGTGCCCACAGGGGAAACTATGGCTACACCTTC. This gives the protein CAHRGNYGYTF.

The V and J genes are TRBV28 and TRBJ1-5; no clear D gene. V lost 6 bases to trimming and J lost 7 bases, with 10 bases between them. This CDR3 comprises 12 residues. Germline V gene lookup returns CDR1 MDHEN and CDR2 SYDVKM. The CDR3 loop is CASRRSGQPQHF. CDR3 sequence (DNA): TGTGCCAGCAGAAGGTCGGGGCAGCCCCAGCATTTT.

CDR3 in DNA: TGTGCCAGCAGCTTTTTAGGAACTGGGGCCAACGTCCTGACTTTC. Encoded protein: CASSFLGTGANVLTF. This chain connects TRBV7-3 to TRBJ2-6; the D is unclear. There are 15 residues in the CDR3. Trimming took 3 bases from V and 2 from J, leaving 8 bases between them. Germline CDR1 and CDR2: SGHTA and FQGTGA.

The sample holds a few counts of this clone. The J gene is TRBJ2-3, the V gene TRBV9, with a possible D match to TRBD1 (6 bases). The CDR3 length is 16 residues. Germline V lookup: CDR1 SGDLS, CDR2 YYNGEE. Deletions cut 4 bases from V and 2 bases from J, with 17 bases between. The CDR3 is CASSFTIGQLTDTQYF. The CDR3 DNA reads TGTGCCAGCAGCTTTACCATCGGACAGCTCACAGATACGCAGTATTTT.

As concerns this clone: This likely stems from a read error, as it lies one base from a far larger clone. The genes are TRBV4-3 and TRBJ1-1; the D is unclear. CDR1 and CDR2 from the germline V gene are LGHNA and YSLEER. CDR3 length: 15 residues. CDR3 sequence (DNA): TGCGCCCGCAGCCAAGTGGGCAGTCACCCCACTGAAGCTTTCTTT. Protein sequence: CARSQVGSHPTEAFF.

As for this clone: Other nucleotide sequences in the sample specify the same CDR3. The chain combines TRBV7-9 with TRBJ2-7; no clear D gene. Trimming cost V 5 bases and J 2 bases, with 22 bases left between them. CDR3 length: 17 residues. Per the germline V gene, CDR1 is SEHNR and CDR2 is FQNEAQ (reference sequence). CDR3 amino acids: CASSPPWRDGPTYEQYF. For the CDR3, the DNA is TGTGCCAGCAGCCCTCCATGGCGAGATGGGCCGACCTACGAGCAGTACTTC.

V and J are TRBV28 and TRBJ2-7; 8 nucleotides agree with TRBD2. J lost 4 bases, V lost 10 bases, and 12 bases had no gene match. Per the germline V gene, CDR1 is MDHEN and CDR2 is SYDVKM. The CDR3 has 14 residues. The CDR3 DNA is TGTGCCACCCAAAACAGCGGGAGTAGGTACGAGCAGTACTTC. Its protein is CATQNSGSRYEQYF.

Worth noting for this clone: Mismatch with germline at one junction end may stem from a read error. The rearrangement uses TRBV7-7 and TRBJ2-1; TRBD2 matches at 7 bases. The CDR3 loop spans 13 amino acids. CDR1 and CDR2 from the germline V gene are SSHAT and FNYEAQ (reference sequence). This CDR3 reads CASSQGGSSVQFF. The CDR3 bases are TGTGCTAGCAGCCAGGGAGGGAGCTCTGTGCAGTTCTTC.

The rearrangement links TRBV5-4 to TRBJ2-7, with TRBD1 matching over 8 bases. Germline loops: CDR1 SGHNT, CDR2 YYREEE (reference sequence). Germline trimming cut 7 bases from V and 6 bases from J; bases unmatched to any gene: 9. This CDR3 has 13 amino acids. The CDR3, as DNA: TGTGCCAGCGGCAGGGGGCGAGTCCCCGAGCAGTACTTC. Translating gives CASGRGRVPEQYF.

This clone was observed a handful of times. The chain employs TRBV7-9 and TRBJ1-3; no firm D call. V lost 1 base to trimming and J lost 4 bases, with 17 bases between them. The CDR3 extends over 17 amino acids. Germline V CDR1 and CDR2: SEHNR, FQNEAQ (reference sequence). The CDR3 region is CASSLDEGAVVGNTIYF. CDR3 bases: TGTGCCAGCAGCTTAGACGAGGGCGCGGTCGTCGGAAACACCATATATTTT.

About this clone: This likely traces to a read error, being one base from a far larger clone. V and J are TRBV29-1 and TRBJ2-2; 7 positions agree with TRBD1. The CDR3 totals 13 residues. Germline V gene data show CDR1 as SQVTM and CDR2 as ANQGSEA. V shed 5 bases and J 4 bases; nucleotides not matched to a gene: 4. The CDR3 loop is CSVNRGSTGELFF. The CDR3, as DNA: TGCAGCGTTAACAGGGGCAGCACCGGGGAGCTGTTTTTT.

Comments on this clone: A far more abundant clone sits one base away, making this likely a read error. The sample contains more than one DNA sequence encoding this CDR3. The chain uses TRBV19 and TRBJ1-1; D may be TRBD1 (5 bases). The CDR3 length is 17 residues. Per the germline V gene, CDR1 is LNHDA and CDR2 is SQIVND (reference sequence). The CDR3 loop is CASSRRMTQVTNTEAFF. DNA for the CDR3: TGTGCCAGTAGCCGGCGGATGACACAGGTTACGAACACCGAAGCTTTCTTT.